Reported below is one TCR beta chain. As yet, its antigen is unknown. The record originates from a study of long-term antiretroviral therapy in people with HIV. Across the whole study: Some samples came about a decade before the 2015 immediate-ART recommendation, and these were the earliest.

None of the participants with HIV were treated outside the United States. Survey-level resolution applied to immunoSEQ assay v3.0. A per-sample goal of about 40,000-50,000 T-cell genomes was targeted by sequencing. Libraries were prepared by immunoSEQ multiplex PCR; TCRdb keeps only in-frame clonotypes and omits some of them. The sample lists several thousand clones; around 84% were seen once. Study results and caveats: Clones showing expansion before ART dominated the repertoire at all time points.

The J segment lost 7 bases and the V segment lost 3 bases, leaving 7 bases of the junction unmatched. CDR1 is SGHTA and CDR2 is FQGNSA in the germline V gene. The CDR3 loop spans 16 amino acids. The receptor comes from a man aged 35 to 55 with HIV. The input for sequencing was unsorted PBMCs, taken 0.6 years before starting antiretroviral therapy. The genes are TRBV7-2 and TRBJ2-1, with TRBD2 matching over 12 bases. DNA of the CDR3: TGTGCCAGCAGCTTTTCTAGCGGGGGGGCGCAAAATGAGCAGTTCTTC. Translated: CASSFSSGGAQNEQFF.